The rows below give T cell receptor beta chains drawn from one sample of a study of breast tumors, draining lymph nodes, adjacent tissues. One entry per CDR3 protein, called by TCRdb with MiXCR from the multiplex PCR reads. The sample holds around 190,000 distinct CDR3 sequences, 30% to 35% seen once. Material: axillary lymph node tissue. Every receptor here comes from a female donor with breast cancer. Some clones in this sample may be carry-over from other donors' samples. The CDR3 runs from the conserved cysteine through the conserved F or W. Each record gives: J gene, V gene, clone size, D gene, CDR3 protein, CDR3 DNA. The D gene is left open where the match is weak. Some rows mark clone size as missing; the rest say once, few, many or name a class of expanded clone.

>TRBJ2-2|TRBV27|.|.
CAGSLSRLRNTGELSF
TGTGCCGGCAGTTTATCGAGGCTTAGGAACACCGGGGAGCTGTCTTTT
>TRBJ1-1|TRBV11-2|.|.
CASSQQGGTEAFF
TGTGCCAGCAGCCAGCAGGGTGGGACTGAAGCTTTCTTT
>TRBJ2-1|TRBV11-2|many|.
CASSLDRSWNEQFF
TGTGCCAGCAGCTTAGACAGGTCTTGGAATGAGCAGTTCTTC
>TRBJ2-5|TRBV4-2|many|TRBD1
CASSQAETGVRETQYF
TGTGCCAGCAGCCAAGCGGAAACAGGGGTTCGGGAGACCCAGTACTTC
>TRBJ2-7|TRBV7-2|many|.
CASSLEWATNYEQYF
TGTGCCAGCAGCTTAGAATGGGCGACTAACTACGAGCAGTACTTC
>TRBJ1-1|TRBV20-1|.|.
CSALVPLNTEAFF
TGCAGTGCCCTCGTACCCCTGAACACTGAAGCTTTCTTT
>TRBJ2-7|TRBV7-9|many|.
CASSSTVDYEQYF
TGTGCCAGCAGCTCCACAGTGGACTACGAGCAGTACTTC
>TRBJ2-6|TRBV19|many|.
CASSIDGSAPGANVLTF
TGTGCCAGTAGTATAGATGGAAGCGCGCCTGGGGCCAACGTCCTGACTTTC
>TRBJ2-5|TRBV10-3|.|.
CATTPAWTEVVQETQYF
TGTGCCACGACACCCGCCTGGACGGAGGTGGTCCAAGAGACCCAGTACTTC
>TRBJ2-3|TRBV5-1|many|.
CASSLRDLYTDTQYF
TGCGCCAGCAGCTTACGGGACCTCTACACAGATACGCAGTATTTT
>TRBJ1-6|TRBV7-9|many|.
CASSPPRRYSPLHF
TGTGCCAGCAGCCCCCCTCGCCGATATTCACCCCTCCACTTT
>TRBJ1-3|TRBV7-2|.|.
CASSSGRIYGYTIYF
TGTGCCAGCAGCTCGGGACGGATCTATGGCTACACCATATATTTT
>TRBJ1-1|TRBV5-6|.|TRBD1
CASSYDRGTEAFF
TGTGCCAGCAGCTACGACAGGGGAACTGAAGCTTTCTTT
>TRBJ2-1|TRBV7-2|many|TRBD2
CASRSAGSSYNEQFF
TGTGCCAGCAGGTCAGCGGGGAGCTCCTACAATGAGCAGTTCTTC
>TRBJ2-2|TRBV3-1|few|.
CASSQQNTGELFF
TGTGCCAGCAGCCAACAGAACACCGGGGAGCTGTTTTTT
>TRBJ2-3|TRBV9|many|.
CASSSGTAAITQYF
TGTGCCAGCAGCTCCGGGACGGCCGCCATTACGCAGTATTTT
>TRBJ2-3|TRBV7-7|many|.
CASSSSGPDTQYF
TGTGCTAGCAGTTCTAGTGGGCCAGATACGCAGTATTTT
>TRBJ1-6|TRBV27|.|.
CASSLSLHF
TGTGCCAGCAGTTTATCCCTCCACTTT
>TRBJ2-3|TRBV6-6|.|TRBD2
CACSYSASGGPDTQYF
TGTGCCTGCAGTTACTCGGCTAGCGGGGGGCCCGATACGCAGTATTTT
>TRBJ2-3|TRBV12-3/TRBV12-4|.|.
CASSFSSSTGTQYF
TGTGCCAGCAGTTTCAGTTCGAGCACAGGTACGCAGTATTTT
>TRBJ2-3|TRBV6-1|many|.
CASSHQGTSTDTQYF
TGTGCCAGCAGCCACCAGGGTACTAGCACAGATACGCAGTATTTT
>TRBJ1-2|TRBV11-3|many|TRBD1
CASSLVGGHNYGYTF
TGTGCCAGCAGCTTAGTAGGGGGCCACAACTATGGCTACACCTTC
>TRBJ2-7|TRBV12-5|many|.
CASGLTGSSYEQYF
TGTGCTAGTGGTTTAACTGGGAGCTCCTACGAGCAGTACTTC
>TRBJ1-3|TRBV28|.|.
CASSHSGNTIYF
TGTGCCAGCAGTCACTCTGGAAACACCATATATTTT
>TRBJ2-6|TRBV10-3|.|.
CAISDLGLNVLTF
TGTGCCATCAGTGATTTGGGACTCAACGTCCTGACTTTC
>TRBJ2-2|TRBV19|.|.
CASTLGTSTGELFF
TGTGCCAGTACCCTAGGAACGTCCACCGGGGAGCTGTTTTTT
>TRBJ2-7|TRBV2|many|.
CASSVPVAPYEQYF
TGTGCCAGCAGTGTCCCGGTCGCCCCGTACGAGCAGTACTTC
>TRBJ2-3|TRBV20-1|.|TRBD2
CSAREASGSPMDTQYF
TGCAGTGCTAGAGAGGCTAGCGGGAGCCCCATGGATACGCAGTATTTT
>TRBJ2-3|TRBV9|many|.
CASSERLDLADTQYF
TGTGCCAGCAGCGAGCGACTAGATCTAGCAGATACGCAGTATTTT
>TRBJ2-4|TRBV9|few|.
CASSVVGDSDIQYF
TGTGCCAGCAGCGTCGTGGGGGATTCAGACATTCAGTACTTC
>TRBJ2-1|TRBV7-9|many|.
CASSSRGSYNEQFF
TGTGCCAGCAGTTCGAGGGGCTCCTACAATGAGCAGTTCTTC
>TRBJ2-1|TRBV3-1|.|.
CASSLDTRRHPFSYNEQFF
TGTGCCAGCAGCCTAGACACGCGTCGGCACCCTTTTTCTTACAATGAGCAGTTCTTC
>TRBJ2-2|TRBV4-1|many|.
CASSQEWLRYTGELFF
TGCGCCAGCAGCCAAGAGTGGTTAAGGTACACCGGGGAGCTGTTTTTT
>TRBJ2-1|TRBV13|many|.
CASLGAENEQFF
TGTGCCAGCCTTGGGGCGGAGAATGAGCAGTTCTTC
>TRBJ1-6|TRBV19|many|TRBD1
CASSTRTGRNSPLHF
TGTGCCAGTAGTACTAGGACAGGGCGGAATTCACCCCTCCACTTT